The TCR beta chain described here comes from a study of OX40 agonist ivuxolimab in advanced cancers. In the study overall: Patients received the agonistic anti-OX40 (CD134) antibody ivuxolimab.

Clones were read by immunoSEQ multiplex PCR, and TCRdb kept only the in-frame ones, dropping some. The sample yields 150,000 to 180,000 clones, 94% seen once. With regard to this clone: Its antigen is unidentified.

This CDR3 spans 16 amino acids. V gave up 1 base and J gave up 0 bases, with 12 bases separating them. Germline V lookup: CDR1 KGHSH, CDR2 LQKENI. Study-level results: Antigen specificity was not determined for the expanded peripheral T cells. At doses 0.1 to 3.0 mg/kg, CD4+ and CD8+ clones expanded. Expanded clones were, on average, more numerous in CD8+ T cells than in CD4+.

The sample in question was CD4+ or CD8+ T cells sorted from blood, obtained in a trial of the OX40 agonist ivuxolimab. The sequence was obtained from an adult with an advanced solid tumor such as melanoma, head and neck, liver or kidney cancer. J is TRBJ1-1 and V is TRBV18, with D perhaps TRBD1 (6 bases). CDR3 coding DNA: TGTGCCAGCTCACCACTCGGGGGCAGCTTGAACACTGAAGCTTTCTTT. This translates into CASSPLGGSLNTEAFF.